The clone carrying this TCR beta chain was seen only a few times. The antigen is not known. The PCR ran on 60 Vbeta and 13 Jbeta primers. Some clones are missing from TCRdb's copy, which holds only in-frame ones; the method was immunoSEQ multiplex PCR. The top ten clones hold 4% to 5% of a sample with about 130,000 clones, about 11% of them seen once. CDR1 and CDR2 (germline): MNHEY, SVGAGI. This CDR3 contains 15 residues. The ends were cut back, 10 bases at V and 9 bases at J, with 28 bases in the middle. This sample was taken from a study of cytomegalovirus exposure and HLA in healthy donors. Notes on the study in general: Accurate HLA-A and HLA-B prediction from TCR beta sequences was reported for most subjects.

This chain links TRBV6-5 with TRBJ2-7, with TRBD1 as a possible D gene (6 bases). This clonotype originated in a woman aged 18-29 years in good health and CMV-seropositive. Sequencing was performed on PBMCs. CDR3 sequence reads: CATREATDSGVGQYF. In nucleotides, the CDR3 is TGTGCCACCCGAGAAGCGACGGACTCAGGGGTGGGGCAGTACTTC.